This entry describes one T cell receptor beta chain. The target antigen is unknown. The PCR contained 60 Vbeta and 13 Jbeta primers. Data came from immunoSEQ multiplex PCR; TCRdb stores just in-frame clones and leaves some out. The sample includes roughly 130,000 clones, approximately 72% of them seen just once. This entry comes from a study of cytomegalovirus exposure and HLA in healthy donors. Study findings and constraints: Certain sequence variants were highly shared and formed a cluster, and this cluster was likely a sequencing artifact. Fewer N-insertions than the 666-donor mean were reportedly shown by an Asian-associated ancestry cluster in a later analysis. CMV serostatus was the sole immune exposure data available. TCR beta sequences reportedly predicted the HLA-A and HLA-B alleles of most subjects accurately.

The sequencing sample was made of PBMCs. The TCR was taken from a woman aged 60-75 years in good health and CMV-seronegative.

The DNA of the CDR3 is TGCAGCGTTGAGATCCGGACAGGGGGCTCTGGAAACACCATATATTTT. Its protein product is CSVEIRTGGSGNTIYF. J is TRBJ1-3 and V is TRBV29-1, with TRBD1 matching 10 bases. V was pared by 3 bases and J by 0 bases, with 5 bases of the junction left unmatched. This CDR3 has 16 amino acids. Germline V gene lookup returns CDR1 SQVTM and CDR2 ANQGSEA. The whole variable domain, remainder taken from reference TRBV29-1 and TRBJ1-3, is SAVISQKPSRDICQRGTSLTIQCQVDSQVTMMFWYRQQPGQSLTLIATANQGSEATYESGFVIDKFPISRPNLTFSTLTVSNMSPEDSSIYLCSVEIRTGGSGNTIYFGEGSWLTVV.